These 25 T cell receptor beta chains were sequenced from one sample in a study of T cell responses to AZD1222 COVID-19 vaccine. This table comes from immunoSEQ multiplex PCR, and its TCRdb copy is limited to in-frame clones, with some not included. The table lists about 97,000 clones, more than 70% of them singletons. The material was peripheral blood, obtained on day 0 of AZD1222 vaccination. All receptors come from an adult in good health.

The chain joins TRBV5-4 to TRBJ1-2; no clear D gene. CDR1 and CDR2 from the germline V gene are SGHNT and YYREEE (reference sequence). Deletions cut 1 base from V and 5 bases from J, with 12 bases between. The CDR3 totals 14 residues. In nucleotides, the CDR3 is TGTGCCAGCAGCTTGTTTTCGGTAGATTATGGCTACACCTTC. Residues: CASSLFSVDYGYTF. The full variable domain, in which reference TRBV5-4 and TRBJ1-2 provide the parts outside the CDR3, is ETGVTQSPTHLIKTRGQQVTLRCSSQSGHNTVSWYQQALGQGPQFIFQYYREEENGRGNFPPRFSGLQFPNYSSELNVNALELDDSALYLCASSLFSVDYGYTFGSGTRLTVV.

The chain couples TRBV5-4 to TRBJ2-5, with 8 positions matching TRBD2. Germline V gene sequence: CDR1 SGHNT, CDR2 YYREEE (reference sequence). The V gene end was trimmed by 3 bases and the J gene end by 7 bases; junction bases not matched to a gene: 11. The CDR3 length is 15 residues. DNA for the CDR3: TGTGCCAGCAGCTCTCCTCTCGGGGGGGACGGGACCCAGTACTTC. It yields the protein CASSSPLGGDGTQYF.

The V and J genes are TRBV6-2 or TRBV6-3 and TRBJ2-1; D is unresolved. Deletions cut 2 bases from V and 8 bases from J, with 4 bases between. The CDR3 has 11 residues. Germline V lookup: CDR1 MNHEY, CDR2 SVGEGT. The CDR3 region is CASSYSDEQFF. The CDR3 DNA sequence: TGTGCCAGCAGTTACAGCGATGAGCAGTTCTTC.

The rearrangement joins TRBV4-1 to TRBJ1-6; 8 nucleotides align to TRBD1. The CDR3 has 14 residues. The J segment lost 9 bases and the V segment lost 1 base, leaving 2 bases of the junction unmatched. The germline gives CDR1 MGHRA, CDR2 YSYEKL. The CDR3 DNA sequence: TGCGCCAGCAGCCAAGGGGACAGGCTTTCACCCCTCCACTTT. Protein product: CASSQGDRLSPLHF.

The chain uses TRBV5-1 and TRBJ2-5; D ambiguous. Trimming pared 4 bases from V and 0 bases from J, leaving 13 bases between. Germline CDR1 is SGHRS and CDR2 is YFSETQ. This CDR3 spans 15 amino acids. DNA of the CDR3: TGCGCCAGCAGCCTTGGCGGCGAGTACCAAGAGACCCAGTACTTC. The encoded protein is CASSLGGEYQETQYF.

This clone was counted a few times. The chain links TRBV4-2 to TRBJ2-1; D assignment may be TRBD1 or TRBD2 (5 bases each). Germline CDR1 reads LGHNA; CDR2 reads YNFKEQ. V gave up 4 bases and J gave up 7 bases, with 14 bases separating them. The CDR3 runs 14 residues. This CDR3 is CASSPGPPPNEQFF. CDR3 DNA sequence: TGTGCCAGCAGCCCGGGACCCCCTCCGAATGAGCAGTTCTTC.

The chain combines TRBV16 with TRBJ2-2; D perhaps matches TRBD2 (5 bases). The CDR3 totals 13 residues. Trimming took off 2 bases at V and 7 bases at J, with 8 bases between the two ends. Germline V gene lookup returns CDR1 KGHSY and CDR2 FQNENV. In DNA form, the CDR3 reads TGTGCCAGCAGCCAAAAAAGCGGCGGGGAGCTGTTTTTT. As protein: CASSQKSGGELFF.

The chain recombines TRBV19 with TRBJ2-2; D unclear. Per the germline V gene, CDR1 is LNHDA and CDR2 is SQIVND (reference sequence). Between the trimmed V and J ends, which lost 1 base and 2 bases, there was a span of 8 bases. The CDR3 spans 15 residues. The CDR3 region is CASSIAKGNTGELFF. CDR3 DNA: TGTGCCAGTAGTATAGCCAAGGGAAACACCGGGGAGCTGTTTTTT.

This clone was seen once. This sequence joins TRBV2 and TRBJ1-1; TRBD1 aligns across 8 bases. The CDR3 length is 14 residues. J was trimmed by 4 bases and V by 5 bases; bases with no gene match: 6. Germline lookup yields CDR1 SNHLY and CDR2 FYNNEI. CDR3 DNA sequence: TGTGCCAGCAGTCGTGGACAGGGCGGCACTGAAGCTTTCTTT. It specifies CASSRGQGGTEAFF.

The chain recombines TRBV7-2 with TRBJ2-5; perhaps TRBD1 as D (6 bases). The V end was cut by 4 bases, the J end by 5 bases, with 14 bases between. The CDR3 contains 14 residues. Germline values: CDR1 SGHTA, CDR2 FQGNSA. Written as DNA, the CDR3 is TGTGCCAGCAGCTCAGGGGCTAGGAGGGAGACCCAGTACTTC. Translation: CASSSGARRETQYF.

The V and J genes are TRBV19 and TRBJ1-5; D not resolved. The CDR3 is made up of 13 amino acids. Germline CDR1 reads LNHDA; CDR2 reads SQIVND (reference sequence). V was shortened by 2 bases and J by 3 bases, with 5 bases between the two germline ends. The CDR3 bases are TGTGCCAGTAGTATAAAGGCCAATCAGCCCCAGCATTTT. Translation: CASSIKANQPQHF.

This clone was picked up one time. The rearrangement uses TRBV6-5 and TRBJ1-2; 7 bases fit TRBD1. The CDR3 has 13 residues. In germline, CDR1 is MNHEY, CDR2 SVGAGI. V lost 6 bases and J lost 2; bases outside the gene matches: 3. The CDR3: CASSGDRNYGYTF. As DNA, the CDR3 is TGTGCCAGCAGCGGGGACAGAAACTATGGCTACACCTTC.

The gene calls are TRBV7-9 and TRBJ2-7; a possible D gene is TRBD1 (5 bases). Looked up from germline, CDR1 is SEHNR and CDR2 is FQNEAQ (reference sequence). The CDR3 has 12 residues. V lost 2 bases and J 6 bases, leaving 8 bases between the germline ends. The CDR3 coding sequence is TGTGCCAGCAGCTTAAATAGGGGCGAGCAGTACTTC. As protein: CASSLNRGEQYF.

The chain carries TRBV7-9 and TRBJ1-2; D not certain. Germline V gene sequence: CDR1 SEHNR, CDR2 FQNEAQ (reference sequence). With 10 bases removed from V and 6 bases from J, the gap between germline ends came to 12 bases. The CDR3 sequence is 11 residues long. The CDR3 bases are TGTGCCACCGTCACAGTGAATGGCTACACCTTC. It yields the protein CATVTVNGYTF. Using reference TRBV7-9 and TRBJ1-2 for the parts outside the CDR3, the full variable domain is DTGVSQNPRHKITKRGQNVTFRCDPISEHNRLYWYRQTLGQGPEFLTYFQNEAQLEKSRLLSDRFSAERPKGSFSTLEIQRTEQGDSAMYLCATVTVNGYTFGSGTRLTVV.

The chain carries TRBV6-6 and TRBJ2-3, with D tentatively TRBD2 (5 bases). V lost 6 bases and J lost 5, with 12 bases in between. Germline V gives CDR1 MNHNY, CDR2 SVGAGI (reference sequence). The CDR3 runs to 13 residues. CDR3: CASSPEVRDTQYF. The CDR3 DNA follows: TGTGCCAGCAGCCCGGAGGTTAGAGATACGCAGTATTTT.

The genes are TRBV18 and TRBJ2-5; weak D call: TRBD1 (5 bases). The V and J ends lost 4 bases and 2 bases respectively, with 11 bases between them. Germline loops: CDR1 KGHSH, CDR2 LQKENI. The CDR3 runs 14 residues. In DNA form, the CDR3 reads TGTGCCAGCTCACTTAATAAGGGGCAAGAGACCCAGTACTTC. Translated: CASSLNKGQETQYF.

The count of this clone is one. The rearrangement links TRBV5-1 to TRBJ1-1; no clear D gene. Trimming removed 0 bases at V and 1 base at J, with 7 bases between. The CDR3 consists of 14 residues. Germline-derived CDR1 and CDR2 are SGHRS and YFSETQ. In DNA form, the CDR3 reads TGCGCCAGCAGCTTGGTCTGGGGGAACACTGAAGCTTTCTTT. Encoded protein: CASSLVWGNTEAFF.

The gene calls are TRBV6-5 and TRBJ1-4; D perhaps matches TRBD1 (6 bases). The CDR3 spans 13 residues. The germline V gene has CDR1 MNHEY and CDR2 SVGAGI. The V end lost 4 bases, the J end lost 8 bases, and 11 bases lay between the germline ends. The DNA of the CDR3 is TGTGCCAGCAGTTCTACAGGGTGGGAAAAACTGTTTTTT. Protein: CASSSTGWEKLFF.

The J gene is TRBJ2-5, the V gene TRBV11-3; 9 bases agree with TRBD1. Germline V gene sequence: CDR1 SGHNT, CDR2 YENEEA. The junction had 6 bases not matched to a gene; V was cut back by 5 bases and J by 5 bases. CDR3 size: 14 residues. CDR3 in DNA: TGTGCCAGCAGCCCGGGGACAGGGCTCGAGACCCAGTACTTC. It translates to CASSPGTGLETQYF.

The V gene is TRBV29-1, the J gene TRBJ1-1; D possibly corresponds to TRBD1 (5 bases). Trimming took off 4 bases at V and 3 bases at J, with 6 bases between the two ends. The CDR3 sequence is 11 residues long. The germline V gene encodes CDR1 SQVTM and CDR2 ANQGSEA. CDR3 coding DNA: TGCAGCGTTGGACAGTACACTGAAGCTTTCTTT. Its protein is CSVGQYTEAFF.

CDR3 sequence (DNA): TGTGCCTGGAGTTTGTTAGCGGGGGCCCGCACAGATACGCAGTATTTT. This sequence encodes CAWSLLAGARTDTQYF. The rearrangement uses TRBV30 and TRBJ2-3; 9 bases are a match to TRBD2. V was clipped by 2 bases and J by 1 base; unmatched bases: 7. The germline V gene has CDR1 GTSNPN and CDR2 SVGIG (reference sequence). This CDR3 contains 16 residues.

This clone was picked up a small number of times. The chain links TRBV19 to TRBJ1-1, with a weak D call TRBD1 (6 bases). Trimming pared 4 bases from V and 2 bases from J, leaving 11 bases between. The V gene's germline CDR1 is LNHDA and CDR2 SQIVND (reference sequence). The CDR3 sequence is 14 residues long. The CDR3 DNA follows: TGTGCCAGTAGTACCCAGGGGACAAACACTGAAGCTTTCTTT. This gives the protein CASSTQGTNTEAFF.

The chain has TRBV3-1 (or the pseudogene TRBV3-2) and TRBJ1-5, with D unclear. Looked up from germline, CDR1 is LGHDT and CDR2 is YNNKEL (reference sequence). The V and J ends lost 5 bases and 0 bases respectively, with 14 bases between them. This CDR3 comprises 16 residues. The CDR3 loop is CASSDGRVNSNQPQHF. CDR3 DNA: TGTGCCAGCAGCGATGGACGGGTCAATAGCAATCAGCCCCAGCATTTT.

This clone was picked up one time. This chain connects TRBV2 to TRBJ1-2; D not certain. V lost 6 bases and J lost 2, with 4 bases in between. Per the germline V gene, CDR1 is SNHLY and CDR2 is FYNNEI. The CDR3 is 11 amino acids. The CDR3 reads CASRENYGYTF. CDR3 DNA: TGTGCCAGCAGAGAGAACTATGGCTACACCTTC.

About this clone itself: This sample also contains other DNA sequences that code for the same CDR3. This chain connects TRBV18 to TRBJ1-2, with 10 bases matching TRBD1. Germline trimming cut 4 bases from V and 5 bases from J; bases unmatched to any gene: 1. Germline V lookup: CDR1 KGHSH, CDR2 LQKENI. The CDR3 length is 13 residues. CDR3 amino acids: CASSLGQGYGYTF. The DNA of the CDR3 is TGTGCCAGCTCACTGGGACAGGGGTATGGCTACACCTTC.